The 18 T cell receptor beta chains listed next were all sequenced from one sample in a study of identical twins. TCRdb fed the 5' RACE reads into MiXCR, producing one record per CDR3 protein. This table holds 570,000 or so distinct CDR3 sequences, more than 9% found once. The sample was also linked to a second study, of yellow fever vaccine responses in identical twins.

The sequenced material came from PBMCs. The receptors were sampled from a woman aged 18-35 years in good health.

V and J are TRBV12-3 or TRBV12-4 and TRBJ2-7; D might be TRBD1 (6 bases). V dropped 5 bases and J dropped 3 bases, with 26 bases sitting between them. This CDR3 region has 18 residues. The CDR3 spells CASSQAGGGRLLSYEQYF. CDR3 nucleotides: TGTGCCAGCAGTCAAGCAGGTGGGGGCCGACTTCTGAGCTACGAGCAGTACTTC.

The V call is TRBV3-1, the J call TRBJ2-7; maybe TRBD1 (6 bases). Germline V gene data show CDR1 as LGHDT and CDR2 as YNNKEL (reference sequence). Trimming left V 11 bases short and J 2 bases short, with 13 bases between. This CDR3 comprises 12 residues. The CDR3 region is CADTGSPYEQYF. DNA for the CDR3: TGTGCCGACACAGGGTCCCCCTACGAGCAGTACTTC.

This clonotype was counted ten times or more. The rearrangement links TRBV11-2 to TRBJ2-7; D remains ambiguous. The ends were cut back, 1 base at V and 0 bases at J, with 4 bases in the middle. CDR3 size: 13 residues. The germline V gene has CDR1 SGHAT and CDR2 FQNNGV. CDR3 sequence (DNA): TGTGCCAGCAGCTTAGCGCGCTCCTACGAGCAGTACTTC. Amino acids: CASSLARSYEQYF.

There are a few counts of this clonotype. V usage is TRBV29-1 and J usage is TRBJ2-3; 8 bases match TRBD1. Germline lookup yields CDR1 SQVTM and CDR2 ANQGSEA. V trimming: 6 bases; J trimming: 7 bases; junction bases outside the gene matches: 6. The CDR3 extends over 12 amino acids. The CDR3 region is CSVRTGSNTQYF. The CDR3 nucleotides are TGCAGCGTCCGGACAGGGTCGAATACGCAGTATTTT.

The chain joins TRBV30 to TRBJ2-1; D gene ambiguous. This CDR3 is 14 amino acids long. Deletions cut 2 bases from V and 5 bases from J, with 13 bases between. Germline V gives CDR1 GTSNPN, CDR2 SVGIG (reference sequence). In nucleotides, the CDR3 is TGTGCCTGGAGTAGGAGCGCGAGAGACAATGAGCAGTTCTTC. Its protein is CAWSRSARDNEQFF.

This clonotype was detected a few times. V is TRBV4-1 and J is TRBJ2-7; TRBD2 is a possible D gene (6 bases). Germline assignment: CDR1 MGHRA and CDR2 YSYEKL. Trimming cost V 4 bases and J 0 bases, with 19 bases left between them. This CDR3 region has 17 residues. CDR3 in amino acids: CASSPTEGGLSSYEQYF. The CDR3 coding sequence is TGCGCCAGCAGCCCCACGGAGGGCGGGCTTAGCTCCTACGAGCAGTACTTC.

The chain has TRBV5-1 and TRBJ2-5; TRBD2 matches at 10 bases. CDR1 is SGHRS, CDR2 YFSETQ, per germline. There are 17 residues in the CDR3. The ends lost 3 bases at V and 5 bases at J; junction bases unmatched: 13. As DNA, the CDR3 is TGCGCCAGCAGCTCCGAGGGTCCTAGCGGGGGCTCGGAGACCCAGTACTTC. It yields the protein CASSSEGPSGGSETQYF.

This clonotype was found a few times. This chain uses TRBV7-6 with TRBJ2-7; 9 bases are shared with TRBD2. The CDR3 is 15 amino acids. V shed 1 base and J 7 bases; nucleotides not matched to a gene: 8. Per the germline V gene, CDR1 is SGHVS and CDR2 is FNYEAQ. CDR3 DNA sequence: TGTGCCAGCAGCTTAGAGCTAGCGGGGATACAGGAGCAGTACTTC. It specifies CASSLELAGIQEQYF.

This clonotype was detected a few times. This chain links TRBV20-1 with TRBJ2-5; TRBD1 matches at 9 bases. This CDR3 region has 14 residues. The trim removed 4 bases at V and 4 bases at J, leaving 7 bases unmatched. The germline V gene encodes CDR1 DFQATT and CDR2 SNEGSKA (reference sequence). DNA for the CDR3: TGCAGTGCTAACCCTACAGGGGGCCGAGAGACCCAGTACTTC. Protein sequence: CSANPTGGRETQYF.

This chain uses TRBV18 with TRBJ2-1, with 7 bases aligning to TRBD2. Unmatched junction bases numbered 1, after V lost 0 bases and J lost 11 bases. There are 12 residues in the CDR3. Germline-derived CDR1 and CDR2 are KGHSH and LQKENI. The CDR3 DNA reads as TGTGCCAGCTCACCACCGGGGGGGAAGCAGTTCTTC. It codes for CASSPPGGKQFF.

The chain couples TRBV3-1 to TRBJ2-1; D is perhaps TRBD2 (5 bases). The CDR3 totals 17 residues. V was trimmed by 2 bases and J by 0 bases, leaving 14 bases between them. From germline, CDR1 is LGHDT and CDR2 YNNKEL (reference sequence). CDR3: CASSQPGIKSSYNEQFF. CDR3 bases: TGTGCCAGCAGCCAACCGGGAATAAAGAGCTCCTACAATGAGCAGTTCTTC.

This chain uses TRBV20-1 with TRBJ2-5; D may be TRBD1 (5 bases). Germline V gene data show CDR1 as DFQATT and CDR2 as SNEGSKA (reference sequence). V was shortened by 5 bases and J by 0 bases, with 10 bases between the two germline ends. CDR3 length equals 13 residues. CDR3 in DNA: TGCAGTGCTTACAGACAGTACCAAGAGACCCAGTACTTC. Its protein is CSAYRQYQETQYF.

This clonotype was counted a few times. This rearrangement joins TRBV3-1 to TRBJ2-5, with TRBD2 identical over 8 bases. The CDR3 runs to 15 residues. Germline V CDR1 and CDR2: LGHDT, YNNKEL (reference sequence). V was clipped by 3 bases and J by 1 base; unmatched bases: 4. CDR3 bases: TGTGCCAGCAGCCATGGGGGACTAGTCCAAGAGACCCAGTACTTC. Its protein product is CASSHGGLVQETQYF.

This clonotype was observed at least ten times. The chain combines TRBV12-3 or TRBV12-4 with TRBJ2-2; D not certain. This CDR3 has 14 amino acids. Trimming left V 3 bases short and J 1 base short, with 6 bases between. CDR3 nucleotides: TGTGCCAGCAGTTTTAGGGAGAACACCGGGGAGCTGTTTTTT. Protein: CASSFRENTGELFF.

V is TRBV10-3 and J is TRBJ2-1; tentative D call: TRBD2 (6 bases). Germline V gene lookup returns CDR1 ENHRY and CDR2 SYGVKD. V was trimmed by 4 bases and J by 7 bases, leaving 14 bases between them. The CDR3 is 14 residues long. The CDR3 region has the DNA TGTGCCATCAGTGGGACACCTGGGAGGAATGAGCAGTTCTTC. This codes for CAISGTPGRNEQFF.

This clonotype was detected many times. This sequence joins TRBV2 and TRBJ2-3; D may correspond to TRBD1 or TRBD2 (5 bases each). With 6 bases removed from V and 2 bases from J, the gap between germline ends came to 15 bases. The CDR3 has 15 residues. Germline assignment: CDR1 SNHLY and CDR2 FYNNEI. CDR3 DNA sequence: TGTGCCAGCAGACCGGGACGGAGCAACACAGATACGCAGTATTTT. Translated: CASRPGRSNTDTQYF.

The CDR3 bases are TGTGCCAGCAGTGAATGGAAGAACTACGAGCAGTACTTC. Its translation: CASSEWKNYEQYF. The chain is built from TRBV2 and TRBJ2-7; no reliable D call. The germline V gene encodes CDR1 SNHLY and CDR2 FYNNEI. This CDR3 contains 13 residues. With 2 bases removed from V and 3 bases from J, the gap between germline ends came to 8 bases.

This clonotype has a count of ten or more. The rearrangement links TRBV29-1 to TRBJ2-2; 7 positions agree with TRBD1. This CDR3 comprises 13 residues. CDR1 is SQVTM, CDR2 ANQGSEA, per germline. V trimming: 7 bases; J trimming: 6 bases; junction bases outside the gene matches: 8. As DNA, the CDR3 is TGCAGCGCCGAAGTTCAGGGGGCCGGGGAGCTGTTTTTT. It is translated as CSAEVQGAGELFF.